One TCR beta chain is described in this entry. Its antigen is as yet unknown. Method: immunoSEQ multiplex PCR; TCRdb's copy keeps in-frame clones and lacks some. Among roughly 270,000 clones listed, around 92% were seen once. This sample is drawn from a study of T cell responses to AZD1222 COVID-19 vaccine. The study, taken as a whole, reports: Two AZD1222 administrations were followed by greater Spike-specific TCR breadth and depth. In a largely white British group with more females than males, clonal diversity was possibly underestimated. The study found vaccine-associated CD4 TCRs spanning spike, dominant at 160-218 and 743-854.

CDR1 and CDR2 (germline): MDHEN, SYDVKM. V shed 5 bases and J shed 0 bases, with 16 bases lying between them. The length of the CDR3 is 17 residues. Sequenced material: peripheral blood, taken 28 days after the second AZD1222 dose. The source of this sequence is an adult who received the AZD1222 COVID-19 vaccine. The chain is built from TRBV28 and TRBJ1-4; D gene uncertain. The CDR3 sequence: CASSPRVGSATNEKLFF. CDR3 nucleotides: TGTGCCAGCAGTCCCCGTGTGGGCTCTGCAACTAATGAAAAACTGTTTTTT. Filled out from reference TRBV28 and TRBJ1-4, the complete variable domain reads DVKVTQSSRYLVKRTGEKVFLECVQDMDHENMFWYRQDPGLGLRLIYFSYDVKMKEKGDIPEGYSVSREKKERFSLILESASTNQTSMYLCASSPRVGSATNEKLFFGSGTQLSVL.